A selection of T cell receptor beta chains follows, all from one sample in a study of blood T cell repertoires in COVID-19. This table comes from immunoSEQ multiplex PCR, and its TCRdb copy is limited to in-frame clones, with some not included. The table includes tens of thousands of clones, about 90% detected once. The sequenced sample consisted of peripheral blood. These receptors all stem from a woman in her 70s with acute or convalescent COVID-19. Each CDR3 is given with its conserved first and last residue. The order of the fields is J gene, V gene, D gene, CDR3 protein, CDR3 DNA. A D gene is named only where the DNA matches it firmly.

>TRBJ2-1|TRBV2|TRBD2
CASSDAVAGGPGDEQFF
TGTGCCAGCAGTGACGCGGTAGCGGGAGGCCCTGGTGATGAGCAGTTCTTC
>TRBJ1-2|TRBV5-1|.
CASSLDGSGYGYTF
TGCGCCAGCAGCTTGGACGGGTCCGGCTATGGCTACACCTTC
>TRBJ2-7|TRBV11-2|.
CASSLGAYEQYF
TGTGCCAGCAGCTTGGGGGCTTACGAGCAGTACTTC
>TRBJ1-2|TRBV24-1|.
CATSTSQGYGYTF
TGTGCCACCAGCACATCACAGGGCTATGGCTACACCTTC
>TRBJ1-4|TRBV19|.
CASRRDSEKLFF
TGTGCCAGTCGCCGGGATTCCGAAAAACTGTTTTTT
>TRBJ2-5|TRBV5-4|TRBD2
CASSRSGGPQETQYF
TGTGCCAGCAGTAGAAGCGGGGGCCCCCAAGAGACCCAGTACTTC
>TRBJ2-7|TRBV5-1|TRBD2
CASSWTGPSTGLAGSYEQYF
TGCGCCAGCAGCTGGACAGGGCCGAGCACGGGACTAGCGGGCTCCTACGAGCAGTACTTC
>TRBJ1-2|TRBV28|.
CASTPNSYGYTF
TGTGCCAGCACCCCAAACTCCTATGGCTACACCTTC
>TRBJ1-3|TRBV28|.
CASSLHGLAGNTIYF
TGTGCCAGCAGTTTACACGGACTGGCTGGAAACACCATATATTTT
>TRBJ1-2|TRBV4-1|TRBD1
CASSNGQAGGYGYTF
TGCGCCAGCAGCAATGGACAGGCAGGCGGCTATGGCTACACCTTC